This T cell receptor (beta chain) was profiled in a study of blood T cell repertoires in COVID-19 (dated by TCRdb to the early 2020s). Some background on the complete study: Samples covering the acute and convalescent phases of COVID-19 were provided by collaborators in the United States, Italy and Spain. The prospective study material was composed of cDNA or gDNA derived from T cells, B-cell-depleted T cells, or PBMCs. Sample metadata almost always included a de-identified subject ID, COVID-19 status, age in years and sex. The dataset comprised deeply sampled blood TCRbeta repertoires from subjects exposed to, actively infected with, or recovered from COVID-19. The repertoires were made available in a free public database intended to serve as a resource for research on the immune response to SARS-CoV-2. HLA class I and class II types, where available, came from metadata supplied by the sample provider rather than from assay-based typing. The samples were drawn from the first 160 participants of the ongoing ImmuneRACE study and from about 1,200 subjects provided by 6 global collaborators.

Participants in the prospective study were enrolled through a virtual design, were aged roughly 18 to 90 years, and lived in roughly 26 United States geographic areas. In the prospective study, participants were assigned to cohorts based on the clinical history participants reported in a screening survey and a study questionnaire. In the prospective study, mobile phlebotomists collected whole blood, serum and a nasopharyngeal or oropharyngeal swab from each participant. Additional blood draws and questionnaires over an approximately 2-month period could optionally be provided by prospective study participants. Before DNA extraction, blood samples from the prospective study were shipped at room temperature or frozen. In regard to this clone: Its antigen remains unidentified. No qualities accompany the bases; no much larger clone lies one base away.

TCRbeta CDR3 regions were amplified from genomic DNA by means of the immunoSEQ Assay, a bias-controlled multiplex PCR. As for the original processing: The number of nucleated cells in each sample was estimated from the amplification of reference gene primers within the assay. To quantify the absolute abundance of each unique TCRbeta CDR3 rearrangement, sequence reads were collapsed and filtered. For each sample, productive Simpson clonality was calculated as the square root of Simpson's diversity index over productive rearrangements. TCRdb stores this immuneACCESS table with in-frame sequences only. Part of the clones is absent; in the studies checked, under half of the shortfall reflects unresolved V genes, and no reason is known for the rest. V, J and clone size derive from that table, while D and trimming were established from the DNA sequence. This sample is represented by about 250,000 clones; around 90% of them were singletons. The top ten constitute over 6% of the sample.

What the study reported, not specific to this receptor: How much clinical and demographic metadata was included differed by source and by participant, and the metadata was provided uncurated.

The CDR3 measures 16 amino acids from cysteine to phenylalanine. The only DNA kept is the CDR3, 48 bases in frame from the first base. The germline V gene (reference sequence) provides CDR1 LGHDT and CDR2 YNNKEL. Trimming leaves V shorter by 3 bases and J shorter by 13 bases, with the junction holding 16 bases beyond the gene matches. The chain uses TRBV3-1 (or the pseudogene TRBV3-2) and TRBJ2-1; the junction holds 9 bases that match TRBD1. The TCR sequence derives from a woman aged 30 to 39 with acute COVID-19. The sequenced sample was PBMCs or T cells enriched from blood (not recorded which). The nucleotides read TGTGCCAGCAGCCAGCGGGACAGGGAAATCGAAATCAGACAGTTCTTC. It codes for CASSQRDREIEIRQFF.